Listed here are 2 T cell receptor beta chains from one sample, sequenced in a study of PD-1 blockade in classical Hodgkin lymphoma. The method was immunoSEQ multiplex PCR; TCRdb's version includes in-frame clones alone and lacks a portion of them. The table lists around 26,000 clones, 65% to 90% of them singletons. Documented time point: cycle 4 day 1 (C4D1), after 6 weeks of nivolumab. Exposure to brentuximab vedotin varied, and each patient had relapsed following autologous stem cell transplantation. Magnetic depletion of unwanted cells isolated CD4+ T cells from thawed PBMCs. This specimen consisted of CD4+ T cells from blood, obtained before the fourth cycle of nivolumab. These receptors were obtained from a human donor with classical Hodgkin lymphoma.

This clone was seen only once. The chain joins TRBV7-9 to TRBJ1-2; a weak D match, TRBD1 (5 bases). Germline-derived CDR1 and CDR2 are SEHNR and FQNEAQ (reference sequence). The CDR3 totals 15 residues. The germline V and J ends were trimmed by 5 bases and 4 bases, with 17 bases remaining between them. The CDR3 DNA is TGTGCCAGCAGCCCCCCGAATTTTGACAGCTATGGCTACACCTTC. Translation: CASSPPNFDSYGYTF.

The genes are TRBV10-3 and TRBJ1-2; D is unclear. V was shortened by 10 bases and J by 8 bases, with 17 bases between the two germline ends. Germline values: CDR1 ENHRY, CDR2 SYGVKD. CDR3 size: 12 residues. CDR3 sequence: CATRREGLGYTF. The CDR3 DNA reads as TGTGCCACCAGACGGGAAGGCTTAGGCTACACCTTC.